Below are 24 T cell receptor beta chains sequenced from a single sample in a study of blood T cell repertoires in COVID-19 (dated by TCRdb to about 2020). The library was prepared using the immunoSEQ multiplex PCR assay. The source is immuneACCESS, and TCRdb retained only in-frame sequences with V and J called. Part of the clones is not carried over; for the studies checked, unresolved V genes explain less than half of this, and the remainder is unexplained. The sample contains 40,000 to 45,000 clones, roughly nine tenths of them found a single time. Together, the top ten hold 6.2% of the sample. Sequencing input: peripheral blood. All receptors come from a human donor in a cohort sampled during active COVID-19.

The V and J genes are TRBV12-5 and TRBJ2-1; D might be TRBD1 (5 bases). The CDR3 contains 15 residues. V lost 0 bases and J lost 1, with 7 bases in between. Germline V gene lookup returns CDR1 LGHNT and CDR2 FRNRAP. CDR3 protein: CASGLVPGSYNEQFF. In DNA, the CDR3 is TGTGCTAGTGGTTTGGTACCAGGGTCCTACAATGAGCAGTTCTTC.

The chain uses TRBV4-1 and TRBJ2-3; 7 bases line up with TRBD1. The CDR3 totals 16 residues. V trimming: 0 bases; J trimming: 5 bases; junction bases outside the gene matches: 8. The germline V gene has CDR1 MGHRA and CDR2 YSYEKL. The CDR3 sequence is CASSQEGTVLRDTQYF. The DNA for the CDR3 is TGCGCCAGCAGCCAAGAGGGGACAGTCCTAAGAGATACGCAGTATTTT.

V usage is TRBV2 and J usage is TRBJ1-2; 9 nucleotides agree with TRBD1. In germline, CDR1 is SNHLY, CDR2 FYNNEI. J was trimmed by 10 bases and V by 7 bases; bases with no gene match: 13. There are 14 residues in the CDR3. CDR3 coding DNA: TGTGCCAGCAACCAAAGACAGGGGGGGCAGGACTACACCTTC. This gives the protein CASNQRQGGQDYTF.

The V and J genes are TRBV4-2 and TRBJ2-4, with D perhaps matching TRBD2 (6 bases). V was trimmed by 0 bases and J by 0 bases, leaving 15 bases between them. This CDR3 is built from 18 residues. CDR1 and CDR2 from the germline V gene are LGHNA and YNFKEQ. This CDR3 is CASSQDLAGPLAKNIQYF. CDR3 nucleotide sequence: TGTGCCAGCAGCCAAGATCTGGCGGGACCACTAGCCAAAAACATTCAGTACTTC.

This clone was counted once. The CDR3 spells CAWSTGGGGNTIYF. The CDR3 coding sequence is TGTGCCTGGAGTACAGGGGGCGGTGGAAACACCATATATTTT. The V and J genes are TRBV30 and TRBJ1-3; the match to TRBD1 covers 9 bases. The V segment lost 2 bases and the J segment 3 bases; nucleotides outside the gene matches: 2. Germline V gives CDR1 GTSNPN, CDR2 SVGIG (reference sequence). The CDR3 covers 14 residues. The complete variable domain, with remaining parts taken from reference TRBV30 and TRBJ1-3, reads SQTIHQWPATLVQPVGSPLSLECTVEGTSNPNLYWYRQAAGRGLQLLFYSVGIGQISSEVPQNLSASRPQDRQFILSSKKLLLSDSGFYLCAWSTGGGGNTIYFGEGSWLTVV.

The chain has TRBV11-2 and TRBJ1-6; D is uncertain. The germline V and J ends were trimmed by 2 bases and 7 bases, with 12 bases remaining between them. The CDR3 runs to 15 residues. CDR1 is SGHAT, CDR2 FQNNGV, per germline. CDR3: CASSLRSGSNSPLHF. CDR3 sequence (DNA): TGTGCCAGCAGCTTAAGATCGGGTTCCAATTCACCCCTCCACTTT. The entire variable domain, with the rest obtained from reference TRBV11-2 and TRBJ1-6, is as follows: EAGVAQSPRYKIIEKRQSVAFWCNPISGHATLYWYQQILGQGPKLLIQFQNNGVVDDSQLPKDRFSAERLKGVDSTLKIQPAKLEDSAVYLCASSLRSGSNSPLHFGNGTRLTVT.

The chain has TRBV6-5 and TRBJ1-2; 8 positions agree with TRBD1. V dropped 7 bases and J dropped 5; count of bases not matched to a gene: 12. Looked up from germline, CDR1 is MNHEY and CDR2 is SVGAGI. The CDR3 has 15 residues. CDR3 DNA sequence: TGTGCCAGCACCCGGACAGGGCCTTTAGGATATGGCTACACCTTC. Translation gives CASTRTGPLGYGYTF.

The CDR3 sequence is CASSRERAQVTEAFF. The CDR3 DNA reads TGTGCCAGCAGCAGGGAGCGGGCGCAGGTTACTGAAGCTTTCTTT. The chain has TRBV6-2 or TRBV6-3 and TRBJ1-1; D possibly corresponds to TRBD1 (5 bases). CDR1 and CDR2 from the germline V gene are MNHEY and SVGEGT. The CDR3 runs 15 residues. V was shortened by 6 bases and J by 5 bases, with 19 bases between the two germline ends.

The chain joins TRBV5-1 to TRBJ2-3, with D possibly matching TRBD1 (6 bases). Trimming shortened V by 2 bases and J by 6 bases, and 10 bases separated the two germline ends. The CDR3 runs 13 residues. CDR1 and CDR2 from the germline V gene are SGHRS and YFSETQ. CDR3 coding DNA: TGCGCCAGCAGCTTTTGGGGGCGTGATACGCAGTATTTT. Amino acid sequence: CASSFWGRDTQYF.

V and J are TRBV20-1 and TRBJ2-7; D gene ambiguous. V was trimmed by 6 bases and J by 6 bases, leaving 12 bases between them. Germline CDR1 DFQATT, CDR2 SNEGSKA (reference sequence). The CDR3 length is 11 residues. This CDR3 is CSAFFGLEQYF. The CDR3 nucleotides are TGCAGTGCGTTTTTTGGGCTCGAGCAGTACTTC.

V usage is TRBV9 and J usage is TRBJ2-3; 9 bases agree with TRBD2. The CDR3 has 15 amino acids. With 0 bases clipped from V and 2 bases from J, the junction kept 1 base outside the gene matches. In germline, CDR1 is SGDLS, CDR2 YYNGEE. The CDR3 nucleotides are TGTGCCAGCAGCGTAGGCGGGGGGGCCACAGATACGCAGTATTTT. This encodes CASSVGGGATDTQYF.

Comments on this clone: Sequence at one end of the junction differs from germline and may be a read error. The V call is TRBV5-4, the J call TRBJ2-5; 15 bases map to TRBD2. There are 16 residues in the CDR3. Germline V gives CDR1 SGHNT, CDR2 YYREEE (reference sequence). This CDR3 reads CASSGGLAGGQGTQYF. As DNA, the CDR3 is TGTGCCAGCAGCGGGGGACTAGCGGGAGGTCAAGGGACCCAGTACTTC.

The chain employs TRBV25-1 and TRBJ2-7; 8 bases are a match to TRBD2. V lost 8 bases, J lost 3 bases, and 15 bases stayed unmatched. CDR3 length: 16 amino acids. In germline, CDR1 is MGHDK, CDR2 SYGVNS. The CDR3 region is CASPAGEQRRNYEQYF. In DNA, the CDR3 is TGTGCCAGCCCAGCGGGAGAGCAAAGGAGAAACTACGAGCAGTACTTC.

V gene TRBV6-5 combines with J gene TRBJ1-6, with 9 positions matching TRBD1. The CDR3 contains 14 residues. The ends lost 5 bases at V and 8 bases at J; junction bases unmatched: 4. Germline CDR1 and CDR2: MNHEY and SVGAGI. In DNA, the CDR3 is TGTGCCAGCAGTCGGACAGGGGTCTATTCACCCCTCCACTTT. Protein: CASSRTGVYSPLHF.

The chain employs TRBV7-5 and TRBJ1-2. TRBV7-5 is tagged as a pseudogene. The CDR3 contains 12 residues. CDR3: CARSSTLYGYTF. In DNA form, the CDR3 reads TGTGCCAGAAGCTCGACTCTCTATGGCTACACCTTC.

The CDR3 loop is CASGLEGSTDTQYF. The CDR3 bases are TGTGCCAGCGGGCTGGAGGGAAGCACAGATACGCAGTATTTT. The gene calls are TRBV6-5 and TRBJ2-3; the D gene is possibly TRBD2 (6 bases). Looked up from germline, CDR1 is MNHEY and CDR2 is SVGAGI. The V gene lost 8 bases and the J gene lost 0 bases, with 12 bases spanning the gap. CDR3 length: 14 residues.

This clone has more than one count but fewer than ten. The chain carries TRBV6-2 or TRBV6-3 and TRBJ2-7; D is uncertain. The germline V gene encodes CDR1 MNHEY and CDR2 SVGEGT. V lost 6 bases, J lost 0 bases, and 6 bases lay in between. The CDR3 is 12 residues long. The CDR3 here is CASSTTSYEQYF. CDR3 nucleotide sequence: TGTGCCAGCAGCACAACCTCCTACGAGCAGTACTTC.

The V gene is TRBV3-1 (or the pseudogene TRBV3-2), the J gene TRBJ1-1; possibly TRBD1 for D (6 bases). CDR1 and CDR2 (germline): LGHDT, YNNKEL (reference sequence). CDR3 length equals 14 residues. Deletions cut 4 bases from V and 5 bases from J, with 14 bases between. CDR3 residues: CASSLVRGQTEAFF. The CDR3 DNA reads TGTGCCAGCAGCCTAGTGCGGGGGCAAACTGAAGCTTTCTTT.

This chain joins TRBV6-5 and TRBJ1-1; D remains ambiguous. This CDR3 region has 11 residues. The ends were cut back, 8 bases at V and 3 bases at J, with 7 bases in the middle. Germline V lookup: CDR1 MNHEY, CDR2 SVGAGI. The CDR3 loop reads CASSRDTEAFF. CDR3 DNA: TGTGCCAGCTCGAGGGACACTGAAGCTTTCTTT.

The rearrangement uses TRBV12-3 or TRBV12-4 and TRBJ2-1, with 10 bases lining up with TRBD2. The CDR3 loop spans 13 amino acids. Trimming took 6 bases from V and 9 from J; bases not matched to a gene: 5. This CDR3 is CASRRGLASEQFF. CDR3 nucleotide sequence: TGTGCCAGCAGACGGGGACTAGCGAGTGAGCAGTTCTTC.

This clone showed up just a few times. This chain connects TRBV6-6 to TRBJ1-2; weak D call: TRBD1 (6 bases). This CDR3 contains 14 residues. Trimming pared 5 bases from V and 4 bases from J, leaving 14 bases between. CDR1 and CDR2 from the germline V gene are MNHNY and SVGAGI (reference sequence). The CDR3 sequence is CASSTRSDSYGYTF. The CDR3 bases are TGTGCCAGCAGTACTAGATCGGACAGCTATGGCTACACCTTC.

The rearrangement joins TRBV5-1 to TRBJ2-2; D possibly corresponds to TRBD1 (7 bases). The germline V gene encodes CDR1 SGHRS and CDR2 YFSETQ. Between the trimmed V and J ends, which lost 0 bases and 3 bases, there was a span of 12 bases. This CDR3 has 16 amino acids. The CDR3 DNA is TGCGCCAGCAGCTTGGGGAGGGGGCTCGACACCGGGGAGCTGTTTTTT. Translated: CASSLGRGLDTGELFF.

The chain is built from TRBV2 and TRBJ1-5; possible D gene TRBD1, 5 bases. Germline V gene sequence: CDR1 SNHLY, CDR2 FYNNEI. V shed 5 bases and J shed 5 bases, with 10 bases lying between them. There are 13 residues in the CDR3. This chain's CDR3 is CASSNKGDQPQHF. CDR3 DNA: TGTGCCAGCAGTAATAAAGGGGATCAGCCCCAGCATTTT. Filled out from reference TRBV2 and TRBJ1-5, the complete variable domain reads EPEVTQTPSHQVTQMGQEVILRCVPISNHLYFYWYRQILGQKVEFLVSFYNNEISEKSEIFDDQFSVERPDGSNFTLKIRSTKLEDSAMYFCASSNKGDQPQHFGDGTRLSIL.

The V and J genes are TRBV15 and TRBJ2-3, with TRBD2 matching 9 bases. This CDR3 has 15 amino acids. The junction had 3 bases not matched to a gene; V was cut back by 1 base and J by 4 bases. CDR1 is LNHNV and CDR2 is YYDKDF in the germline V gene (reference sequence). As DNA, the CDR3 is TGTGCCACCAGCAGAGGGACTAGCGTTCCAGATACGCAGTATTTT. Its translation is CATSRGTSVPDTQYF.